The rows below give T cell receptor beta chains drawn from one sample of a study of T cell responses to AZD1222 COVID-19 vaccine. Clones were sequenced by immunoSEQ multiplex PCR, and TCRdb holds only the in-frame ones, with some missing. The top ten hold 15% to 20% of the sample, which has approximately 60,000 clones, 85% seen once. The specimen was peripheral blood, collected on day 0 of MenACWY control vaccination. Source of these receptors: an adult in good health. Both conserved end residues are part of each CDR3. A D gene is named only where the DNA matches it firmly. The size entry is marked missing in some rows and otherwise reads once, few, many or a size class.

TRBJ1-1	once	TRBV6-5	-	TGTGCCAGCACACAAGCCGGGCCAGGGTTGGCTTTCTTT	CASTQAGPGLAFF
TRBJ1-1	-	TRBV28	TRBD1	TGTGCCAGCAGTTCGAGTACAACAGGGGGCCGCCTTGAAGCTTTCTTT	CASSSSTTGGRLEAFF
TRBJ2-3	once	TRBV6-5	-	TGTGCCAGCAGTTCCCGTGATACGCAGTATTTT	CASSSRDTQYF
TRBJ1-5	-	TRBV19	-	TGTGCCAGTAGTATAGATTGGGCAGTAAATCAGCCCCAGCATTTT	CASSIDWAVNQPQHF
TRBJ2-7	-	TRBV4-1	TRBD1	TGCGCCAGCAGCCAAGATCACGGACAGGCACTCTACGAGCAGTACTTC	CASSQDHGQALYEQYF
TRBJ2-1	-	TRBV9	-	TGTGCCAGCAGCGTCTGGGGAACCTACAATGAGCTGCAGTTCTTC	CASSVWGTYNELQFF
TRBJ2-3	-	TRBV6-4	-	TGTGCCAGCAGTGAGGACTCTACTAGCACAGATACGCAGTATTTT	CASSEDSTSTDTQYF
TRBJ2-7	-	TRBV6-5	TRBD1	TGTGCCAGGGACAGGGGCACCTACGAGCAGTACTTC	CARDRGTYEQYF
TRBJ2-2	-	TRBV19	-	TGTGCCAGTAGTACATCCTTCTCCGGGTACGTCCCGAACACCGGGGAGCTGTTTTTT	CASSTSFSGYVPNTGELFF
TRBJ2-7	once	TRBV5-6	TRBD2	TGTGCCAGCAGCTTCCTACTAGCGGGAGGGCAAAGCTCCTACGAGCAGTACTTC	CASSFLLAGGQSSYEQYF
TRBJ2-7	once	TRBV7-2	TRBD2	TGTGCCAGCAGCTATCGGGAGGGCCTCTACGAGCAGTACTTC	CASSYREGLYEQYF
TRBJ2-1	-	TRBV7-2	TRBD2	TGTGCCAGCAGCTATCAGGCGGGAGGGCCGCGTAATGAGCAGTTCTTC	CASSYQAGGPRNEQFF
TRBJ2-7	-	TRBV18	TRBD1	TGTGCCAGCTCTCTTTACAGGGGCCACGAGCAGTACTTC	CASSLYRGHEQYF
TRBJ2-7	-	TRBV6-6	-	TGTGCCAGCAGTTACCCGTCGAGATCCTACGAGCAGTACTTC	CASSYPSRSYEQYF
TRBJ2-3	-	TRBV24-1	TRBD2	TGTGCCACCAGTGACCCGACTAGCGGGAGGGCCTTCTCGGTCGCAGATACGCAGTATTTT	CATSDPTSGRAFSVADTQYF
TRBJ1-1	-	TRBV9	-	TGTGCCAGCAGCCCCCAGGGACATTTGAACACTGAAGCTTTCTTT	CASSPQGHLNTEAFF
TRBJ2-3	-	TRBV11-2	TRBD1	TGTGCCAGCGGTCTCCGACAGGGAAGCACAGATACGCAGTATTTT	CASGLRQGSTDTQYF
TRBJ2-5	-	TRBV7-9	-	TGTGCCAGCAGCTTCTTCCCCTTTTCCGGTCAAGAGACCCAGTACTTC	CASSFFPFSGQETQYF
TRBJ1-1	few	TRBV30	-	TGTGCCTGGAGTGTAATTCCCCACGCCAGCACTGAAGCTTTCTTT	CAWSVIPHASTEAFF
TRBJ2-1	-	TRBV2	-	TGTGCCAGCGGGGACTCACGAAGGGCGTTCTTC	CASGDSRRAFF
TRBJ1-6	-	TRBV27	-	TGTGCCAGCAGTCCAGCATATCTGGGTTCACCCCTCCACTTT	CASSPAYLGSPLHF
TRBJ2-1	once	TRBV12-3/TRBV12-4	-	TGTGCCAGCAGTCAACGCGACAGGAGAAGGGAGTTCTTC	CASSQRDRRREFF
TRBJ2-1	-	TRBV7-9	-	TGTGCCACCAACGGGGGTCCCTCCTACAATGAGCAGTTCTTC	CATNGGPSYNEQFF
TRBJ2-3	-	TRBV6-2/TRBV6-3	TRBD2	TGTGCCAGCAGTTACGGTGGGACTACTAGCACAGATACGCAGTATTTT	CASSYGGTTSTDTQYF
TRBJ2-4	-	TRBV25-1	-	TGTGCCAGCAGTGAAGGTGGAGGGTGGGCCAAAAACATTCAGTACTTC	CASSEGGGWAKNIQYF
TRBJ2-1	-	TRBV7-2	-	TGTGCCAGCAGTTCAGGGCAAGCGGACTACAATGAGCAGTTCTTC	CASSSGQADYNEQFF
TRBJ2-4	few	TRBV3-1/TRBV3-2	-	TGTGCCAGCAGCCAAGACGCCTCGACAGGGAGGGCTAACATTCAGTACTTC	CASSQDASTGRANIQYF
TRBJ2-3	-	TRBV7-2	TRBD1	TGTGCCAGCAGCGAGACCTCGACAGGGATCCCCCATACGCAGTATTTT	CASSETSTGIPHTQYF
TRBJ2-7	-	TRBV29-1	TRBD2	TGCAGCGTTGAGGACGGGCGGGAGGGCTACGAGCAGTACTTC	CSVEDGREGYEQYF
TRBJ1-5	-	TRBV19	-	TGTGCCAGTAGTCCCCAGGGGCTGGCCAATCAGCCCCAGCATTTT	CASSPQGLANQPQHF
TRBJ2-7	-	TRBV24-1	-	TGTGCCACCAGTGACCCGCGACAGCCTTCCTACGAGCAGTACTTC	CATSDPRQPSYEQYF
TRBJ2-7	-	TRBV7-2	-	TGTGCCAGCAGCTTACAACTGATCTACGAGCAGTACTTC	CASSLQLIYEQYF
TRBJ2-6	-	TRBV5-6	-	TGTGCCAGCAGCTTGATGGACAGCAACCCCTCTGGGGCCAACGTCCTGACTTTC	CASSLMDSNPSGANVLTF
TRBJ2-1	-	TRBV5-5	TRBD2	TGTGCCAGCAGCTTGTGGGCGGGAGGGGGTAATGAGCAGTTCTTC	CASSLWAGGGNEQFF
TRBJ2-7	-	TRBV21-1	-	TGTGCCAGCAGCAAGGACAGGTGTGTGTCCTACGAGCAGTACTTC	CASSKDRCVSYEQYF
TRBJ1-4	few	TRBV7-9	-	TGTGCCAGCAGCTTAGGGGTAAACTTTAATGAAAAACTGTTTTTT	CASSLGVNFNEKLFF
TRBJ2-3	-	TRBV6-6	TRBD2	TGTGCCAGCAGTTACGTCGAGGTAGCGGGAGCAGATACGCAGTATTTT	CASSYVEVAGADTQYF
TRBJ2-7	few	TRBV10-3	TRBD1	TGTGCCATCAGTGAGGGGGCCCAGGGGGTCTACGAGCAGTACTTC	CAISEGAQGVYEQYF
TRBJ2-1	once	TRBV7-2	-	TGTGCCAGCAGGCTTAGCGCGGGGGCTTCCTACAATGAGCAGTTCTTC	CASRLSAGASYNEQFF
TRBJ2-7	-	TRBV28	TRBD1	TGTGCCAGCAGTCTCCGGGACAGGCAATCCCTCGAGCAGTACTTC	CASSLRDRQSLEQYF
TRBJ1-3	-	TRBV19	-	TGTGCCACCTCAACGGGGGGCTCGACTGGAAACACCATATATTTT	CATSTGGSTGNTIYF
TRBJ2-1	-	TRBV5-6	TRBD2	TGTGCCAGCAGCTTGATCGCTAGCGGGAGTCAGGATGAGCAGTTCTTC	CASSLIASGSQDEQFF
TRBJ1-2	-	TRBV6-2/TRBV6-3	TRBD1	TGTGCCAGCAGTTACACGACAGGGCAGGGTTCGACCAACTATGGCTACACCTTC	CASSYTTGQGSTNYGYTF
TRBJ2-1	-	TRBV11-3	-	TGTGCCAGCAGCCAGGGGGGGAGTAATATTGAGCAGTTCTTC	CASSQGGSNIEQFF
TRBJ2-1	-	TRBV28	-	TGTGCCAGCAGTTTAGGCGTAGGGTCCTCAAGTTCGGCCAATGAGCAGTTCTTC	CASSLGVGSSSSANEQFF
TRBJ1-6	-	TRBV3-1/TRBV3-2	TRBD1	TGTGCCAGCAGCCCCCAAACAGGGGAAGGGAATTCACCCCTCCACTTT	CASSPQTGEGNSPLHF
TRBJ2-2	-	TRBV15	TRBD1	TGTGCCACCAGCAGAGGAACAGGGGACACCGGGGAGCTGTTTTTT	CATSRGTGDTGELFF
TRBJ2-1	-	TRBV6-5	-	TGTGCCAGCAGTTCCGTTCGACAGGGAGGGGTCAATGAGCAGTTCTTC	CASSSVRQGGVNEQFF
TRBJ2-5	-	TRBV5-5	-	TGTGCCAGCAGCTTCGGGACCCAAGAGACCCAGTACTTC	CASSFGTQETQYF
TRBJ2-3	-	TRBV19	-	TGTGCCAGTAGTATCCCCCCCTTGGATACGCAGTATTTT	CASSIPPLDTQYF
TRBJ2-5	-	TRBV7-2	TRBD2	TGTGCCAGCAGCTTAACTAGCGGGATTAGAGAGACCCAGTACTTC	CASSLTSGIRETQYF